The present T cell receptor gamma chain was sequenced within a study of Vδ1+ human thymocytes. Study results and caveats: Thymic TRG and TRD repertoires appeared highly polyclonal, with Gaussian CDR3 length distributions.

Extracted RNA was reverse transcribed into cDNA. Multiplex PCR used pooled V-gene forward primers and a constant-region reverse primer to amplify CDR3s. TCRdb reapplied CATT to the multiplex PCR reads. Among 8,700 or so gamma-chain clones listed, roughly 56% were seen once. Worth noting for this clone: What it binds is unknown.

The CDR3 spans 14 residues. Germline values: CDR1 EGSTGY, CDR2 YDSYTSSV. The junction had 15 bases not matched to a gene; V was cut back by 1 base and J by 12 bases. This sequence was found in a girl in the first two years of life who had congenital heart surgery. The sample was Vdelta1+ gamma-delta thymocytes from the thymus. Subset in this sample: FACS-sorted CD3+ TCRalphabeta- TCRVdelta1+ TCRVdelta2- thymocytes. The chain carries TRGV4 and TRGJ1 or TRGJ2. The J gene, not given by TCRdb, was assigned here from a germline match of the nucleotide sequence. The CDR3 nucleotides are TGTGCCACCTGGGATGGAGGCACGGGGAGCCTGAAACTCTTT. This sequence encodes CATWDGGTGSLKLF.